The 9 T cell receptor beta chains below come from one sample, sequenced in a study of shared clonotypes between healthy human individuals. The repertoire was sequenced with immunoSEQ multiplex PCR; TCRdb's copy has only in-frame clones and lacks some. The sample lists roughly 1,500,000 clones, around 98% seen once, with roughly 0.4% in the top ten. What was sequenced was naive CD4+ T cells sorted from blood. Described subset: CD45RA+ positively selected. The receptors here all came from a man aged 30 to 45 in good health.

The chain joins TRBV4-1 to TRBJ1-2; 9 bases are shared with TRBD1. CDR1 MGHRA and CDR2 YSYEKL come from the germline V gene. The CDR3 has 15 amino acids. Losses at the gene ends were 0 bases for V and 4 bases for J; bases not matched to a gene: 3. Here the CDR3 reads CASSQDDRGTYGYTF. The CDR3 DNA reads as TGCGCCAGCAGCCAAGATGACAGGGGGACCTATGGCTACACCTTC.

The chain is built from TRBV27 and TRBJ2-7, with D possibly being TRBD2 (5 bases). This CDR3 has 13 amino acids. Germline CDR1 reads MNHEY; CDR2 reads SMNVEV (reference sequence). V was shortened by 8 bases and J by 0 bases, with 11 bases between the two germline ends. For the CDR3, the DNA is TGTGCCAGCGCGCCGAGGGTCTCCTACGAGCAGTACTTC. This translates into CASAPRVSYEQYF.

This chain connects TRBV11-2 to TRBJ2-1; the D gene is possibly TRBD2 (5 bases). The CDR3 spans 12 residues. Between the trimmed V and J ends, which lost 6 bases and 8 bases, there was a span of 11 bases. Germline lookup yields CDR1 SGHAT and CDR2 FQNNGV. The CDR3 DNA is TGTGCCAGCAGATGGAGGAACTATGAGCAGTTCTTC. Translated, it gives CASRWRNYEQFF.

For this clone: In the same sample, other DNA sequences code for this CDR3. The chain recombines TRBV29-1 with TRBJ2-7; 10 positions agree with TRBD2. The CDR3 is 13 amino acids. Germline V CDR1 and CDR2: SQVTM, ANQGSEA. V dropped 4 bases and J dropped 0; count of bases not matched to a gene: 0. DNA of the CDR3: TGCAGCGTTGGACTAGCGGGCTCCTACGAGCAGTACTTC. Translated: CSVGLAGSYEQYF.

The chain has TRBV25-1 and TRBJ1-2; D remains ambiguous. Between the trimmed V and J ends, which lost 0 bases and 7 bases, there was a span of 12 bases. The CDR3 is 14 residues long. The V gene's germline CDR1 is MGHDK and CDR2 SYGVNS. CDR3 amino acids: CASSEYGLVGGYTF. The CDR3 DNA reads TGTGCCAGCAGTGAATATGGGTTAGTGGGTGGCTACACCTTC.

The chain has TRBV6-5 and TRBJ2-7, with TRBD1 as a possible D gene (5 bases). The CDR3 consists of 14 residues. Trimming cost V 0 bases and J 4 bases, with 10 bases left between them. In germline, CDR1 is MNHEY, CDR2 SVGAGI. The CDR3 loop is CASSYSGARYEQYF. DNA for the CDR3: TGTGCCAGCAGTTACTCTGGGGCGAGGTACGAGCAGTACTTC.

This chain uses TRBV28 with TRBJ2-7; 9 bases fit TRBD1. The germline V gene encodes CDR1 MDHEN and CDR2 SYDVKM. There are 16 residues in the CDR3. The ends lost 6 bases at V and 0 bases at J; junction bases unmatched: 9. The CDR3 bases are TGTGCCAGCAGATCCATCCGGGGACAGGGCTCCTACGAGCAGTACTTC. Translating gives CASRSIRGQGSYEQYF.

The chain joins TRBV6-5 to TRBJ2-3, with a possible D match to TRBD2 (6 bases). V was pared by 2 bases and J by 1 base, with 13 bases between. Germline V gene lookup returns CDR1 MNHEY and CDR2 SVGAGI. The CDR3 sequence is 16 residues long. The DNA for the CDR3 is TGTGCCAGCAGTTACACCGGGGGTTTTGGCACAGATACGCAGTATTTT. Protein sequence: CASSYTGGFGTDTQYF.

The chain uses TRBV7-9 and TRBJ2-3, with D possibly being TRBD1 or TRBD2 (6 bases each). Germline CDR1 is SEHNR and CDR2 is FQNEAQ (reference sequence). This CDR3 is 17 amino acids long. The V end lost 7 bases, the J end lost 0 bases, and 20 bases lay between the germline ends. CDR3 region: CASTMGASSASTDTQYF. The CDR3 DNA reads TGTGCCAGCACCATGGGGGCCTCTAGCGCGAGCACAGATACGCAGTATTTT.